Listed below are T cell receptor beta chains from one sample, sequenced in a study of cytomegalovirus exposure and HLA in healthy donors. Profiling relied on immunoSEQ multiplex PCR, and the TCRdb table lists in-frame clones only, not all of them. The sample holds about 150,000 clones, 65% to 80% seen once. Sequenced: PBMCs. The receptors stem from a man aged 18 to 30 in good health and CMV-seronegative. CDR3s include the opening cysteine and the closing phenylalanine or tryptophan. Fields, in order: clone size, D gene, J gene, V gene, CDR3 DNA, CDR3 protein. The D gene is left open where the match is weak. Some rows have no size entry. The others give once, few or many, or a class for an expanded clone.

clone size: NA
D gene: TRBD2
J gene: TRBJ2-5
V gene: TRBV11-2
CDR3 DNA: TGTGCCAGCAGCCTAAGACTAGCGGGGGAGACCCAGTACTTC
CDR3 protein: CASSLRLAGETQYF

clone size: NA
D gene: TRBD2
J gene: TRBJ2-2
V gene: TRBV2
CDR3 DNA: TGTGCCAGCAGGGAGGGACTAGCGGGGGCCGGGGAGCTGTTTTTT
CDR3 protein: CASREGLAGAGELFF

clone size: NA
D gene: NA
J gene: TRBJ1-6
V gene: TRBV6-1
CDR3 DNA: TGTGCCAGCAGTGACCTACCCACTCAATCACCCCTCCACTTT
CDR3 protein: CASSDLPTQSPLHF

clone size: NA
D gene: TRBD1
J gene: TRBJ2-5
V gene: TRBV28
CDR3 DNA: TGTGCCACCCACAGGGGGCGAGAGGAGACCCAGTACTTC
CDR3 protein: CATHRGREETQYF

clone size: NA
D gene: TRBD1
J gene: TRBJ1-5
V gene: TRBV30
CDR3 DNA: TGTGCATGGGACAGGGGGCCACGGCAGCCCCAGCATTTT
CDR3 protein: CAWDRGPRQPQHF

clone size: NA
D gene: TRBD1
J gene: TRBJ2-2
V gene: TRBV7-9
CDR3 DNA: TGTGCCAGCAGCCCGACAGGGGGGATTACCGGGGAGCTGTTTTTT
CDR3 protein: CASSPTGGITGELFF

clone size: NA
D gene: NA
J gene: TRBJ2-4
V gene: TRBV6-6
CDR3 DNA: TGTGCCAGCAGTTATCATAGCGACCTCCAAAACATTCAGTACTTC
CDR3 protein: CASSYHSDLQNIQYF

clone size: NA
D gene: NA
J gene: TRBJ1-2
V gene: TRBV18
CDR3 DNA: TGTGCCAGCTCACCGTCAGGGTCTAACTATGGCTACACCTTC
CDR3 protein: CASSPSGSNYGYTF

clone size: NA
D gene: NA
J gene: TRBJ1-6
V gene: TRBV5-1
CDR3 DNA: TGCGCCAGCAGCGTCCTAGACGGCGCGTATTCACCCCTCCACTTT
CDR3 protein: CASSVLDGAYSPLHF

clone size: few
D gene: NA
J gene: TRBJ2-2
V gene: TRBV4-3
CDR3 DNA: TGCGCCAGCAGCCAAGATGCCGGTTCCACCGGGGAGCTGTTTTTT
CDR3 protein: CASSQDAGSTGELFF

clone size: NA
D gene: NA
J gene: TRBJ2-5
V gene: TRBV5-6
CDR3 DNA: TGTGCCAGCAGCTTGTCAAGGGGGAGCCAAGAGACCCAGTACTTC
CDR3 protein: CASSLSRGSQETQYF

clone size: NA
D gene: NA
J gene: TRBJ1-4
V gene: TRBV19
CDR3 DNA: TGTGCCAGTAATCAGAGGGAGAATGAAAAACTGTTTTTT
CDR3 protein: CASNQRENEKLFF

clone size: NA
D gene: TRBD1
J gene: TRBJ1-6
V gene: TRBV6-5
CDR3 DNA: TGTGCCAGCAGTTTGGGACAGGGCCGATATAATTCACCCCTCCACTTT
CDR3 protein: CASSLGQGRYNSPLHF

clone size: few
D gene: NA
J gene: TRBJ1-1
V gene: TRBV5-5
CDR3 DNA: TGTGCCAGCAGCTTGTCTCTCAACACTGAAGCTTTCTTT
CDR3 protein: CASSLSLNTEAFF

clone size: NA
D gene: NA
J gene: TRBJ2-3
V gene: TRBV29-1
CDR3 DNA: TGCAGCAGCTGGGAGAGCACAGATACGCAGTATTTT
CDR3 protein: CSSWESTDTQYF

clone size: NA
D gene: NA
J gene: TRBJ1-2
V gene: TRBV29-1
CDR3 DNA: TGCAGCGTTGAAGACGAACAGCTACCTTATGGCTACACCTTC
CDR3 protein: CSVEDEQLPYGYTF

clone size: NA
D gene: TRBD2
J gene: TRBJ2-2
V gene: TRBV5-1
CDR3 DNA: TGCGCCAGCAGCTTGAACGGGCGGGGGAGCGGGGAGCTGTTTTTT
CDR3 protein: CASSLNGRGSGELFF

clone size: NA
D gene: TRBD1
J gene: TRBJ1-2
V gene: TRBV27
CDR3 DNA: TGTGCCAGCAGTCTAGGACAGGGTTATGGCTACACCTTC
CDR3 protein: CASSLGQGYGYTF

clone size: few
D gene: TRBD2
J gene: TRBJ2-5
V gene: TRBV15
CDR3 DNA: TGTGCCACCGTGCTCTGGGTAGCGGGGGGGGGTGAGACCCAGTACTTC
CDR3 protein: CATVLWVAGGGETQYF

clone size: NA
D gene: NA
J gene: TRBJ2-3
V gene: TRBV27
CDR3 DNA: TGTGCCAGCAGTTTCGGGACTCTCAGCACAGATACGCAGTATTTT
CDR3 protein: CASSFGTLSTDTQYF

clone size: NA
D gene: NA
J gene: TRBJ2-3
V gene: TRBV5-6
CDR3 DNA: TGTGCCAGCAGCCCAGACACAGATACGCAGTATTTT
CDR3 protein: CASSPDTDTQYF

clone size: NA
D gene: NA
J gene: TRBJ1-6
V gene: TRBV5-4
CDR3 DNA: TGTGCCAGCAGCTCGCAGGGTAGTTATTCACCCCTCCACTTT
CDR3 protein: CASSSQGSYSPLHF

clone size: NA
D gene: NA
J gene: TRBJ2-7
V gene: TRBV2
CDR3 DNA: TGTGCCAGCAGTGAAGCTCCGCCAGGGGCCGTGTACGAGCAGTACTTC
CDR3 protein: CASSEAPPGAVYEQYF

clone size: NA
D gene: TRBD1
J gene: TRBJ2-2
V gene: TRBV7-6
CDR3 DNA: TGTGCCAGCAGCTTAGAGGGGGCCGTCGGGGAGCTGTTTTTT
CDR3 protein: CASSLEGAVGELFF

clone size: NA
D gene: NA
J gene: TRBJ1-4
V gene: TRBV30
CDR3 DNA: TGTGCCTGGAGAATGTGGGGGGGGTCAACTAATGAAAAACTGTTTTTT
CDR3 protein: CAWRMWGGSTNEKLFF

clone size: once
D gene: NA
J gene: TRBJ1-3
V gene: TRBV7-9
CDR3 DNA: TGTGCCAGCAGCTTAGAGGGAGCAAACACCATATATTTT
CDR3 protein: CASSLEGANTIYF

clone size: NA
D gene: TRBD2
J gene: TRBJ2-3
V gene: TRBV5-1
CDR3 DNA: TGCGCCAGCAGCTTGGGACTAGCGGGGGGGAGGACAGATACGCAGTATTTT
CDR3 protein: CASSLGLAGGRTDTQYF

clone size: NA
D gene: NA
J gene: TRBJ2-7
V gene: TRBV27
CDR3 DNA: TGTGCCAGCAGCTCTAGCTCCTACGAGCAGTACTTC
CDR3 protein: CASSSSSYEQYF

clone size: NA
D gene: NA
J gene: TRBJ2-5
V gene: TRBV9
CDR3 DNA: TGTGCCAGCAGCTCCAGGGGAGGGGAGACCCAGTACTTC
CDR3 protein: CASSSRGGETQYF

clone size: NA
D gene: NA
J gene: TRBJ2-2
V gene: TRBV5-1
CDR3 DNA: TGCGCCAGCAGCTTCCGGGGGACGGCCGGGGAGCTGTTTTTT
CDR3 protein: CASSFRGTAGELFF

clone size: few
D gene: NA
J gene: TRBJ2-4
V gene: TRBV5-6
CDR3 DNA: TGTGCCAGCAGCTTCATGGGCCTGATCGACATTCAGTACTTC
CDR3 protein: CASSFMGLIDIQYF

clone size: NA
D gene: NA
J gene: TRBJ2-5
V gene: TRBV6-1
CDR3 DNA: TGTGCCAGCAGTGCCCGGACAAGGGGTGGGGAGACCCAGTACTTC
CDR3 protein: CASSARTRGGETQYF